Shown below are 3 T cell receptor beta chains from a single sample sequenced in a study of blood T cells in healthy people across ages. Through a sample-barcoded 5' primer and a J-beta primer mix, a second PCR was run for roughly 6 to 11 cycles. TCRdb re-called the 5' RACE reads through MiXCR, storing one row per CDR3 protein. The sample shows roughly 650,000 distinct CDR3 sequences, 32% of them seen only once. The specimen sequenced was blood. Receptors were obtained from an elderly woman in good health.

This chain connects TRBV7-8 to TRBJ2-4, with TRBD2 matching 8 bases. The V gene's germline CDR1 is SGHVS and CDR2 FQNEAQ. The CDR3 has 17 amino acids. The V and J ends lost 6 bases and 3 bases, in that order; junction bases with no gene match: 13. The DNA for the CDR3 is TGTGCCAGCAGTTCCGGACGGGGGGGCCGGATCAAAAACATTCAGTACTTC. This encodes CASSSGRGGRIKNIQYF.

This clonotype was recorded many times. The chain combines TRBV7-3 with TRBJ2-1, with 7 bases fitting TRBD1. CDR3 size: 15 residues. Germline trimming cut 5 bases from V and 2 bases from J; bases unmatched to any gene: 6. Germline values: CDR1 SGHTA, CDR2 FQGTGA. CDR3 DNA: TGTGCCAGCAGCCCCCAGGGGGTTACCTACAATGAGCAGTTCTTC. It is translated as CASSPQGVTYNEQFF.

The sample holds a few counts of this clonotype. The chain has TRBV9 and TRBJ2-2; 7 nucleotides agree with TRBD1. The trim removed 0 bases at V and 13 bases at J, leaving 3 bases unmatched. The CDR3 is 12 amino acids. Germline V gene data show CDR1 as SGDLS and CDR2 as YYNGEE. This chain's CDR3 is CASSVVGGGLFF. CDR3 in DNA: TGTGCCAGCAGCGTAGTAGGGGGCGGGCTGTTTTTT.